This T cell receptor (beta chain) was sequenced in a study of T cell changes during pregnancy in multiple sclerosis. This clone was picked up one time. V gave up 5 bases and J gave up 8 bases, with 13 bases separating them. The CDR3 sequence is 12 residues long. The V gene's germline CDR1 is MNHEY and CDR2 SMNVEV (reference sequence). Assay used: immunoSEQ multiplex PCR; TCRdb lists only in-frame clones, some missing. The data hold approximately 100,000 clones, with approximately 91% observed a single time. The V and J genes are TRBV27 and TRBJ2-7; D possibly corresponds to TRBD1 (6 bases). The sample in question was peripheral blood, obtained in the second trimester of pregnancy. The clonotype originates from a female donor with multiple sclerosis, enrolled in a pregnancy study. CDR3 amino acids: CASSPAGTKQYF. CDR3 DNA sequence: TGTGCCAGCAGTCCCGCCGGGACAAAGCAGTACTTC.